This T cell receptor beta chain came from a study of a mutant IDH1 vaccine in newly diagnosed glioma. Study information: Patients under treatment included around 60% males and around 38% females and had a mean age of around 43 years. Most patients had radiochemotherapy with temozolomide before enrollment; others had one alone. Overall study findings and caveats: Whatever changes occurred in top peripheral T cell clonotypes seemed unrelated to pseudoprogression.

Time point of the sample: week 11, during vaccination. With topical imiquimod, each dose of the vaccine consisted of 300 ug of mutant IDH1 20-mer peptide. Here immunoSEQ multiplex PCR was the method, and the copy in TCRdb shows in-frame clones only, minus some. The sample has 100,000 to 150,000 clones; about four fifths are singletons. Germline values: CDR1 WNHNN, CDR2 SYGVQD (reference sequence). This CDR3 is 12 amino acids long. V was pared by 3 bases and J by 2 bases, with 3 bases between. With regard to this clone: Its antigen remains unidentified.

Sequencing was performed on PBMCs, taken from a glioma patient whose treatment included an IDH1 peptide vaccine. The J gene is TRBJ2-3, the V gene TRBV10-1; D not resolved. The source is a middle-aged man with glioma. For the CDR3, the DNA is TGCGCCAGCAGTGACTTCACAGATACGCAGTATTTT. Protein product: CASSDFTDTQYF.